This paragraph covers one T cell receptor (beta chain) sequence. This sample was included in a study of cytomegalovirus exposure and HLA in healthy donors. It was healthy bone marrow donors who served as donors. Germline trimming cut 1 base from V and 3 bases from J; bases unmatched to any gene: 10. The CDR3 has 16 amino acids. CDR1 and CDR2 (germline): SGHRS, YFSETQ. The PCR was carried out with 60 Vbeta primers and 13 Jbeta primers. Sequencing was performed with immunoSEQ multiplex PCR; in TCRdb, only in-frame clones are kept and a portion is missing. The repertoire holds around 170,000 clones, with about 81% as singletons.

The sequencing input was PBMCs. The chain combines TRBV5-1 with TRBJ2-7, with 7 bases fitting TRBD1. This clonotype was sampled from a woman aged 18 to 35 in good health and CMV-seronegative. CDR3 loop: CASSLSVRQGGYEQYF. CDR3 in DNA: TGCGCCAGCAGCTTGTCGGTCCGACAGGGCGGCTACGAGCAGTACTTC.